This T cell receptor beta chain was identified during a study of blood T cell repertoires in COVID-19. Looking at the study overall: Whether acute or convalescent, the COVID-19 samples came from the United States, Italy and Spain. The analysed material was cDNA or gDNA that came from T cells, B-cell-depleted T cells, or PBMCs.

The V and J ends lost 0 bases and 1 base respectively, with 9 bases between them. Germline CDR1 reads MNHEY; CDR2 reads SVGAGI. The CDR3 is 16 residues long. In the original processing: Researchers report that nucleated cell counts were estimated from reference gene primer amplification. Assay: immunoSEQ multiplex PCR; the TCRdb copy retains only in-frame clones and omits some. The V and J calls and the clone size are those of that table, but D and trimming were determined from the DNA. This table has about 260,000 clones, roughly 86% appearing once. This clonotype originated in a woman aged 45-65 years with acute or convalescent COVID-19. The source material was peripheral blood. This chain joins TRBV6-5 and TRBJ2-2, with D possibly matching TRBD2 (5 bases). CDR3 amino acids: CASSYSLARNTGELFF. The CDR3 DNA follows: TGTGCCAGCAGTTACTCATTAGCGAGGAACACCGGGGAGCTGTTTTTT.